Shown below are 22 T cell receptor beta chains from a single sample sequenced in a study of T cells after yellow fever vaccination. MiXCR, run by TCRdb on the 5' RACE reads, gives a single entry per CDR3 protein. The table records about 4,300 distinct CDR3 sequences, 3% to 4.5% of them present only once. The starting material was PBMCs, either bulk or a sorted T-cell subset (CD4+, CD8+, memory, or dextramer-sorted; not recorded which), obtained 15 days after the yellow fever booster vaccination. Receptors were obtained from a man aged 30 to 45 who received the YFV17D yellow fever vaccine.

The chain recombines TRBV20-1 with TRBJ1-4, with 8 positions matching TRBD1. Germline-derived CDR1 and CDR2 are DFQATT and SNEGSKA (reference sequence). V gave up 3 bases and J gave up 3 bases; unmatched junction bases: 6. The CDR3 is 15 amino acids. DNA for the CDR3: TGCAGTGCTAGTCAGGGGGCGGTGGCTAATGAAAAACTGTTTTTT. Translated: CSASQGAVANEKLFF.

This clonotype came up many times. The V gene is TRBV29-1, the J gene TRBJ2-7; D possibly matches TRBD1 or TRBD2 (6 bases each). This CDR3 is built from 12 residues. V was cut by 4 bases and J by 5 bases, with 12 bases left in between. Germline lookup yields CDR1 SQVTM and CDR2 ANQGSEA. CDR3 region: CSVVWRGDEQYF. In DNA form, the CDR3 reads TGCAGCGTTGTGTGGAGGGGGGACGAGCAGTACTTC.

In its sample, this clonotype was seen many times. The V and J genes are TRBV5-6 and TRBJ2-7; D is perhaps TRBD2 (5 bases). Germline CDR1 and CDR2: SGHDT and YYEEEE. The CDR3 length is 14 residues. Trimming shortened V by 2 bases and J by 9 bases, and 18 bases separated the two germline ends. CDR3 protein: CASSLTDLGGGQYF. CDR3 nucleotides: TGTGCCAGCAGCTTAACAGACCTAGGCGGAGGGCAGTACTTC.

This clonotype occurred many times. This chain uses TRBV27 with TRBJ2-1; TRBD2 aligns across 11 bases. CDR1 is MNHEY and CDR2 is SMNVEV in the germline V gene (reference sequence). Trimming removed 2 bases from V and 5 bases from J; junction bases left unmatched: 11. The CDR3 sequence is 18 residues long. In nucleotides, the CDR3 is TGTGCCAGCAGTTTAGTCGCGGTGGGACTAGCGGATCACAATGAGCAGTTCTTC. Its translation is CASSLVAVGLADHNEQFF.

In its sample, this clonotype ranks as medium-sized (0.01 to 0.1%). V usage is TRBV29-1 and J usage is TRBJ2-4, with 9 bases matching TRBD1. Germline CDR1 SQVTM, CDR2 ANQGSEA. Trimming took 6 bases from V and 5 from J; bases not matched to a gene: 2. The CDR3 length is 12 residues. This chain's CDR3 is CSVDRGENIQYF. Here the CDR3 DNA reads TGCAGCGTCGACAGGGGGGAAAACATTCAGTACTTC.

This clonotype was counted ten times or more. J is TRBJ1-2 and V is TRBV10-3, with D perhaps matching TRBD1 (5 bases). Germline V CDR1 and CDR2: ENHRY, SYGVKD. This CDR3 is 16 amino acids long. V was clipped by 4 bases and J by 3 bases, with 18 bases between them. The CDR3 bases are TGTGCCATCAGTGGGGTGCGGACACTTCGGGACTATGGCTACACCTTC. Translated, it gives CAISGVRTLRDYGYTF.

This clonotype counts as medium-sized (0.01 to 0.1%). The CDR3 nucleotides are TGTGCCAGCTCACCACCTAATAGCGGGGTTAGCACAGATACGCAGTATTTT. As protein: CASSPPNSGVSTDTQYF. The chain combines TRBV18 with TRBJ2-3; TRBD2 matches 8 bases. CDR3 size: 17 residues. Germline V gene lookup returns CDR1 KGHSH and CDR2 LQKENI. V shed 0 bases and J 0 bases; nucleotides not matched to a gene: 5.

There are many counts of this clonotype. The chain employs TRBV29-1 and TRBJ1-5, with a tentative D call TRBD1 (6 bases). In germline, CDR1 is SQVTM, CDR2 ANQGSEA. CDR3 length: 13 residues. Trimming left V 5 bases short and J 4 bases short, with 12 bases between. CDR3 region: CSVRGDRNQPQHF. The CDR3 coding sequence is TGCAGCGTTAGGGGGGACCGAAATCAGCCCCAGCATTTT. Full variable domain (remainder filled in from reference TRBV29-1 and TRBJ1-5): SAVISQKPSRDICQRGTSLTIQCQVDSQVTMMFWYRQQPGQSLTLIATANQGSEATYESGFVIDKFPISRPNLTFSTLTVSNMSPEDSSIYLCSVRGDRNQPQHFGDGTRLSIL.

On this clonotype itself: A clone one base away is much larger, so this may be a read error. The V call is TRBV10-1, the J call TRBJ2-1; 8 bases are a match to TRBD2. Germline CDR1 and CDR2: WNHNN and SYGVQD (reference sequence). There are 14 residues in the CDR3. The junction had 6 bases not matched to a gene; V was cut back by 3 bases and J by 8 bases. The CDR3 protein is CASSDSGRSYEQFF. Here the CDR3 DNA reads TGCGCCAGCAGTGACAGCGGGAGATCATATGAGCAGTTCTTC.

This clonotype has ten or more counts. The CDR3 spells CASSYSRENIQYF. CDR3 nucleotides: TGTGCCAGCAGTTACTCGAGAGAAAACATTCAGTACTTC. V gene TRBV6-5 combines with J gene TRBJ2-4; D is unresolved. The length of the CDR3 is 13 residues. Between the trimmed V and J ends, which lost 0 bases and 5 bases, there was a span of 5 bases. Germline V CDR1 and CDR2: MNHEY, SVGAGI.

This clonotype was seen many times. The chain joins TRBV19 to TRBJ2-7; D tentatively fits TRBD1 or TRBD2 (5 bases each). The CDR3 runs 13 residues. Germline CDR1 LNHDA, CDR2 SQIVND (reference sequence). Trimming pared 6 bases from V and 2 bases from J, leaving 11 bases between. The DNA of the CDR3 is TGTGCCAGTAGGGGGGAAATGACCTACGAGCAGTACTTC. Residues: CASRGEMTYEQYF.

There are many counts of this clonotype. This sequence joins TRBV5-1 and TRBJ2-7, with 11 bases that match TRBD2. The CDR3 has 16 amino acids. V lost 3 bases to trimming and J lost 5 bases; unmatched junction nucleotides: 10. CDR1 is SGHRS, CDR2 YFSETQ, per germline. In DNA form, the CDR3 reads TGCGCCAGCAGCTCCGTAGCGGGAGGGCCTTTCCACGAGCAGTACTTC. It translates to CASSSVAGGPFHEQYF.

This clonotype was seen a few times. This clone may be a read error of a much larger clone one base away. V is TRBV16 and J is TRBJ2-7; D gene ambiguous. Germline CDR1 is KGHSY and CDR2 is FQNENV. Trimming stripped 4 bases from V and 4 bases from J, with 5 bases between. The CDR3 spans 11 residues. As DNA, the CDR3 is TGTGCCAGCAGCCGGGATTACGAGCAGTACTTC. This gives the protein CASSRDYEQYF.

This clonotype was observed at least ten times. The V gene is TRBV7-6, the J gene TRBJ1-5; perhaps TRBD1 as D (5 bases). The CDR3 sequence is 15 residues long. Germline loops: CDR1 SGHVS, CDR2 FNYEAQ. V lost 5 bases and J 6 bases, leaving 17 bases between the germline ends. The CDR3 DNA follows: TGTGCCAGCAGCCTCGGGCAGGGCGGGTCTCAGCCCCAGCATTTT. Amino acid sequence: CASSLGQGGSQPQHF.

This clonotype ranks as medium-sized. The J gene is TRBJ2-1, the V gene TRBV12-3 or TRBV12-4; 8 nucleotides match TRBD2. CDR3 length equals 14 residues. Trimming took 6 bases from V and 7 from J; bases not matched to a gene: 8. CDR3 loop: CASRGETSVNEQFF. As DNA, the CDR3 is TGTGCCAGCAGGGGTGAGACTAGCGTAAATGAGCAGTTCTTC.

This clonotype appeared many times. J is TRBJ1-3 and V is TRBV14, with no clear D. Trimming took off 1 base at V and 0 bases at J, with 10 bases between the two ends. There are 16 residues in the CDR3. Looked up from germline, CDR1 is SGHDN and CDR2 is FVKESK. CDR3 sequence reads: CASSQGRYPSGNTIYF. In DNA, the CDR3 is TGTGCCAGCAGCCAAGGGAGGTACCCCTCTGGAAACACCATATATTTT.

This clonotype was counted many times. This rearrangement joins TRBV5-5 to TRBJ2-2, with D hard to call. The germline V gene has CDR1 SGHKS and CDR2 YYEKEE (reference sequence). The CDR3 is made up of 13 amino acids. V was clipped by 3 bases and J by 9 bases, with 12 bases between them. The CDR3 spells CASSSMGSRELFF. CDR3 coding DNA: TGTGCCAGCAGCTCGATGGGATCCCGGGAGCTGTTTTTT.

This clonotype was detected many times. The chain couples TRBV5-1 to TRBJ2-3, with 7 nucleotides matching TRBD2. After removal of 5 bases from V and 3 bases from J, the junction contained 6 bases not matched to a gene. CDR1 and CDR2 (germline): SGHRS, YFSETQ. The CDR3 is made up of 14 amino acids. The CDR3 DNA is TGCGCCAGCAGGGGGGACTACTATACAGATACGCAGTATTTT. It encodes CASRGDYYTDTQYF. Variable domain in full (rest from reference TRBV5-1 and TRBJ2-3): KAGVTQTPRYLIKTRGQQVTLSCSPISGHRSVSWYQQTPGQGLQFLFEYFSETQRNKGNFPGRFSGRQFSNSRSEMNVSTLELGDSALYLCASRGDYYTDTQYFGPGTRLTVL.

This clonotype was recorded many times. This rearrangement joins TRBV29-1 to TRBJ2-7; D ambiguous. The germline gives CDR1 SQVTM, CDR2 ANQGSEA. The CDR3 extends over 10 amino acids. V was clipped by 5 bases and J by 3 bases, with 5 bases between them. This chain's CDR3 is CSVINYEQYF. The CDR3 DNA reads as TGCAGCGTTATAAACTACGAGCAGTACTTC.

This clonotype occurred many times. The CDR3 region is CASSIGLQGVPYNEQFF. As DNA, the CDR3 is TGTGCCAGTAGTATAGGATTACAGGGGGTACCCTACAATGAGCAGTTCTTC. The V call is TRBV19, the J call TRBJ2-1, with TRBD1 matching over 8 bases. V shed 1 base and J 2 bases; nucleotides not matched to a gene: 7. CDR1 and CDR2 (germline): LNHDA, SQIVND (reference sequence). The length of the CDR3 is 17 residues. The full variable domain, its missing parts supplied by reference TRBV19 and TRBJ2-1, is DGGITQSPKYLFRKEGQNVTLSCEQNLNHDAMYWYRQDPGQGLRLIYYSQIVNDFQKGDIAEGYSVSREKKESFPLTVTSAQKNPTAFYLCASSIGLQGVPYNEQFFGPGTRLTVL.

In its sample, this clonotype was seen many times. CDR3 DNA: TGTGCCAGCAGCTTCGAGGGAAACTATGGCTACACCTTC. Protein sequence: CASSFEGNYGYTF. This chain joins TRBV7-9 and TRBJ1-2; D gene unclear. Germline V lookup: CDR1 SEHNR, CDR2 FQNEAQ (reference sequence). This CDR3 spans 13 amino acids. V gave up 3 bases and J gave up 2 bases, with 7 bases separating them.

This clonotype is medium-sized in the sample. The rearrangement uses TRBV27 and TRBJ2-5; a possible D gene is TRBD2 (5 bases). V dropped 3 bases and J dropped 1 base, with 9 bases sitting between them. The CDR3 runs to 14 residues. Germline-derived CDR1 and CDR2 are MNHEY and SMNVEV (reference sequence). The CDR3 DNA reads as TGTGCCAGCAGTTTCTTCGCGGGCCAAGAGACCCAGTACTTC. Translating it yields CASSFFAGQETQYF.